This passage covers 10 T cell receptor beta chains from one sample sequenced in a study of T-cell memory formation after mild COVID-19. In TCRdb, the 5' RACE reads were re-called with MiXCR into one record per CDR3 protein. The sample has about half a million distinct CDR3 sequences; about 20% are singletons. Material: PBMCs or a T cell subset sorted from them (not recorded which). These receptors were taken from an adult woman who had mild COVID-19 (a few samples of this study predate the infection). Cell type and time point are not known.

This clonotype has a handful of counts. The V call is TRBV4-2, the J call TRBJ1-1; the match to TRBD1 covers 8 bases. The V and J ends lost 3 bases and 5 bases, in that order; junction bases with no gene match: 8. This CDR3 is built from 15 residues. CDR1 is LGHNA and CDR2 is YNFKEQ in the germline V gene. This CDR3 is CASSQADRGDTEAFF. The DNA for the CDR3 is TGTGCCAGCAGCCAGGCCGACAGGGGAGATACTGAAGCTTTCTTT.

This clonotype has just a few counts. The chain couples TRBV5-6 to TRBJ1-4, with D unresolved. V dropped 4 bases and J dropped 0 bases, with 10 bases sitting between them. The germline CDR1 and CDR2 sequences are SGHDT and YYEEEE. The CDR3 spans 15 residues. This CDR3 is CASSGGFATNEKLFF. CDR3 DNA sequence: TGTGCCAGCAGCGGCGGCTTTGCAACTAATGAAAAACTGTTTTTT.

The chain joins TRBV4-2 to TRBJ2-7; 10 bases line up with TRBD2. This CDR3 comprises 15 residues. Germline V gene sequence: CDR1 LGHNA, CDR2 YNFKEQ. Unmatched junction bases numbered 4, after V lost 1 base and J lost 4 bases. The CDR3 loop reads CASSQASGSGYEQYF. The DNA of the CDR3 is TGTGCCAGCAGCCAAGCTAGCGGGAGTGGGTACGAGCAGTACTTC.

The chain links TRBV27 to TRBJ1-1; 9 bases agree with TRBD1. CDR1 and CDR2 (germline): MNHEY, SMNVEV (reference sequence). CDR3 length: 15 residues. V lost 6 bases to trimming and J lost 4 bases; unmatched junction nucleotides: 9. In DNA form, the CDR3 reads TGTGCCAGCAGACTCCGGGACAGGGCGACCACTGAAGCTTTCTTT. Translation gives CASRLRDRATTEAFF.

This clonotype was detected a few times. V gene TRBV5-1 combines with J gene TRBJ2-7, with D unclear. V was cut by 4 bases and J by 0 bases, with 8 bases left in between. CDR3 length: 13 amino acids. CDR1 is SGHRS, CDR2 YFSETQ, per germline. This CDR3 is CASSRQASYEQYF. CDR3 in DNA: TGCGCCAGCAGCCGGCAGGCCTCCTACGAGCAGTACTTC.

The CDR3 DNA is TGCGCCAGCACCCCTGGGGGGAGTGGAAACACCATATATTTT. Its protein is CASTPGGSGNTIYF. The chain couples TRBV5-1 to TRBJ1-3; D is possibly TRBD1 (5 bases). This CDR3 has 14 amino acids. V shed 6 bases and J shed 3 bases, with 13 bases lying between them. CDR1 and CDR2 from the germline V gene are SGHRS and YFSETQ.

The chain carries TRBV5-6 and TRBJ2-1; TRBD1 aligns across 7 bases. The CDR3 loop spans 12 amino acids. J lost 8 bases, V lost 4 bases, and 3 bases had no gene match. Germline values: CDR1 SGHDT, CDR2 YYEEEE. The CDR3 loop reads CASSEGAYEQFF. The CDR3 DNA follows: TGTGCCAGCAGCGAGGGGGCCTATGAGCAGTTCTTC.

This clonotype was found a few times. The chain links TRBV24-1 to TRBJ2-3; a possible D gene is TRBD1 (6 bases). V was pared by 5 bases and J by 4 bases, with 9 bases between. CDR1 KGHDR and CDR2 SFDVKD come from the germline V gene. This CDR3 contains 13 residues. Here the CDR3 reads CATSVAGADTQYF. In DNA form, the CDR3 reads TGTGCCACCAGTGTCGCAGGGGCAGATACGCAGTATTTT.

The rearrangement uses TRBV7-2 and TRBJ2-3; TRBD2 matches at 9 bases. The CDR3 consists of 15 residues. CDR1 is SGHTA, CDR2 FQGNSA, per germline. Trimming took 1 base from V and 7 from J; bases not matched to a gene: 6. The CDR3 nucleotides read TGTGCCAGCAGCTTAGGAGCTAGCGGGATGTATACGCAGTATTTT. Its protein is CASSLGASGMYTQYF.

This clonotype was seen more than once but under ten times. The gene calls are TRBV4-2 and TRBJ2-3, with 9 bases matching TRBD2. J lost 1 base, V lost 1 base, and 3 bases had no gene match. The CDR3 is 16 amino acids. The V gene's germline CDR1 is LGHNA and CDR2 YNFKEQ. The CDR3 nucleotides read TGTGCCAGCAGCCAAGGGCGGGGGGGCGGCACAGATACGCAGTATTTT. Protein: CASSQGRGGGTDTQYF.